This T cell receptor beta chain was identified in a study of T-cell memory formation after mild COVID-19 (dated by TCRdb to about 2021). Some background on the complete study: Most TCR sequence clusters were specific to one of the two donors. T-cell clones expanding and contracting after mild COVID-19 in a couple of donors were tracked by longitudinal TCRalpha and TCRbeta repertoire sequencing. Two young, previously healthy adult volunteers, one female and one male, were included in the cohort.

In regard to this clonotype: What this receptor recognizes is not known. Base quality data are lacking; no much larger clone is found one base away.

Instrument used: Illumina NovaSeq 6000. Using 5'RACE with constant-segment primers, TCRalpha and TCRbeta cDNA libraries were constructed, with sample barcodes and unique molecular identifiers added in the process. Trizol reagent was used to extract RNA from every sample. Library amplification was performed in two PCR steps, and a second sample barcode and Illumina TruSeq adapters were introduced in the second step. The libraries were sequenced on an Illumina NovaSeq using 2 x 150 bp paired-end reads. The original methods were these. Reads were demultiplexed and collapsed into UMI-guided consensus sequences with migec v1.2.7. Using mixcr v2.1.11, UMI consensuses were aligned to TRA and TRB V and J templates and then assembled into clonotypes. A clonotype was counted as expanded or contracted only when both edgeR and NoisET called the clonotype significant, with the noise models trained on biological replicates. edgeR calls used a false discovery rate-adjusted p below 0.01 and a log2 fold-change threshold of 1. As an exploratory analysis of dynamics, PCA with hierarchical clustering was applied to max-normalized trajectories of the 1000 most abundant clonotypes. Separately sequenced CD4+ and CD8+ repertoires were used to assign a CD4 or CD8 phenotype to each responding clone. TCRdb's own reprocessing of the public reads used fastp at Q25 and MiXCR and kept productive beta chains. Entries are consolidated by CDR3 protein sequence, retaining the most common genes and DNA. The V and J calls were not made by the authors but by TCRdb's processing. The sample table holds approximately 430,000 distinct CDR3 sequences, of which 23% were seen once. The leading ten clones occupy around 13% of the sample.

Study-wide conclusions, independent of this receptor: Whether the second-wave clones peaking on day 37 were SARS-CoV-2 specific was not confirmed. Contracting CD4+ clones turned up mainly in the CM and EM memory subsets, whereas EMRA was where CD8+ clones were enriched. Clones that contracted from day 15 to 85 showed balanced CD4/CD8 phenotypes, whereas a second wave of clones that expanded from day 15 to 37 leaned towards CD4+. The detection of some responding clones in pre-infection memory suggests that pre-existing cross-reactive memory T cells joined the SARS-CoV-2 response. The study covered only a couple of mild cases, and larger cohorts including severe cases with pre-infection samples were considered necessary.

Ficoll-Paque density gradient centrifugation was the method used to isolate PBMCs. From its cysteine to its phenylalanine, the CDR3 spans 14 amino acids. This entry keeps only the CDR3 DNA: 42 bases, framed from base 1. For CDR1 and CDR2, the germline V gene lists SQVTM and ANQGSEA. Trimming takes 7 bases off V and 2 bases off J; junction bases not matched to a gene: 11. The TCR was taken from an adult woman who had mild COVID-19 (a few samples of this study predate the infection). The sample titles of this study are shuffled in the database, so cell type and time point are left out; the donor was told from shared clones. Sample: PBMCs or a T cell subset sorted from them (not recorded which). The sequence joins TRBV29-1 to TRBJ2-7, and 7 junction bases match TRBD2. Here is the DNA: TGCAGCGACCCCGTGGAGCGGGGAACCTACGAGCAGTACTTC. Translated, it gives CSDPVERGTYEQYF.